The present entry profiles one T cell receptor (beta chain) with its context. Alongside a J-beta primer mix, a sample-barcoded 5' primer served in a second PCR lasting roughly 7 to 11 cycles. Each cDNA molecule, via a template-switch adaptor with 12 random nucleotides, was tagged. MiXCR, run by TCRdb on the 5' RACE reads, gives a single entry per CDR3 protein. The sample records some 1.1 million distinct CDR3 sequences, more than 30% being singletons. This entry belongs to a study of blood T cells in healthy people across ages. Overall study: The capture of about one barcoded beta molecule per two T cells was achieved by template switching.

Trimming took 6 bases from V and 0 from J, leaving 18 bases between them. The CDR3 has 17 residues. Germline V gene data show CDR1 as MNHEY and CDR2 as SVGEGT. The sequencing input was blood. The chain combines TRBV6-2 or TRBV6-3 with TRBJ1-5, with D unresolved. The receptor was derived from a man between 18 and 29 years old in good health. The chain's CDR3 is CASSPNPDGNSNQPQHF. CDR3 DNA: TGTGCCAGCAGCCCCAATCCGGACGGAAATAGCAATCAGCCCCAGCATTTT.